The rows below give T cell receptor beta chains drawn from one sample of a study of T and B cells in COVID-19 patients. TCRdb ran MiXCR on the multiplex PCR reads and lists one entry per CDR3 protein. This table has a few thousand distinct CDR3 sequences, 25% to 35% appearing once. Sequencing was done on a sample of blood. The origin of the receptors is a human donor with active COVID-19. The donor label of this sample is uncertain. CDR3s include the opening cysteine and the closing phenylalanine or tryptophan. The D gene is left open where the match is weak. Size is omitted from some rows. Given values are once, few, many or a class for expanded clones.

V gene	J gene	clone size	D gene	CDR3 protein	CDR3 DNA
TRBV19	TRBJ2-1	NA	TRBD1	CASSTGTGGHNEQFF	TGTGCCAGTAGTACTGGGACAGGGGGACACAATGAGCAGTTCTTC
TRBV7-6	TRBJ1-5	few	NA	CASSLGLNQPQHF	TGTGCCAGCAGCTTAGGCCTTAATCAGCCCCAGCATTTT
TRBV29-1	TRBJ2-3	NA	NA	CSVEGGRGTDTQYF	TGCAGCGTTGAGGGGGGGCGGGGCACAGATACGCAGTATTTT
TRBV6-1	TRBJ2-1	few	TRBD2	CASSDAGGNEQFF	TGTGCCAGCAGTGACGCGGGGGGAAATGAGCAGTTCTTC
TRBV5-4	TRBJ2-1	medium-sized	NA	CASSSYGDEQFF	TGTGCCAGCAGCTCATACGGGGATGAGCAGTTCTTC
TRBV5-1	TRBJ2-3	few	TRBD2	CASSDHLGGGWTDTQYF	TGCGCCAGCAGCGACCACCTGGGGGGGGGGTGGACAGATACGCAGTATTTT
TRBV6-2/TRBV6-3	TRBJ2-2	medium-sized	NA	CASKVDMAGELFF	TGTGCCAGCAAAGTCGACATGGCCGGGGAGCTGTTTTTT
TRBV7-6	TRBJ2-3	medium-sized	NA	CASSLWADTQYF	TGTGCCAGCAGCTTGTGGGCAGATACGCAGTATTTT
TRBV7-9	TRBJ2-1	NA	TRBD2	CASSPTLAVAGNEQFF	TGTGCCAGCAGCCCCACTCTAGCGGTGGCCGGCAATGAGCAGTTCTTC
TRBV7-2	TRBJ2-3	NA	NA	CASSLSITQYF	TGTGCCAGCAGCTTATCCATTACGCAGTATTTT
TRBV5-6	TRBJ2-4	NA	TRBD2	CASSLARLAGRSAKNIQYF	TGTGCCAGCAGCTTGGCCAGACTAGCGGGGCGTTCGGCCAAAAACATTCAGTACTTC
TRBV6-6	TRBJ2-2	medium-sized	NA	CASSYTGGGRTGELFF	TGTGCCAGCAGTTACACAGGGGGGGGGCGGACCGGGGAGCTGTTTTTT
TRBV5-1	TRBJ2-2	NA	TRBD2	CASSFTGGCTGELFF	TGCGCCAGCAGCTTCACGGGGGGGTGCACCGGGGAGCTGTTTTTT
TRBV5-1	TRBJ1-6	NA	TRBD1	CASSRDRNSPLHF	TGCGCCAGCAGCCGGGACAGGAATTCACCCCTCCACTTT
TRBV6-5	TRBJ1-1	NA	NA	CASTLFVGGTEAFF	TGTGCCAGCACCCTATTTGTTGGGGGGACTGAAGCTTTCTTT
TRBV6-5	TRBJ2-7	medium-sized	TRBD2	CASSRKGLAGYEQYF	TGTGCCAGCAGTCGGAAGGGGCTAGCGGGCTACGAGCAGTACTTC
TRBV6-2/TRBV6-3	TRBJ1-1	few	TRBD1	CASSYRDRVNTEAFF	TGTGCCAGCAGTTACCGAGACAGGGTGAACACTGAAGCTTTCTTT
TRBV11-2	TRBJ2-5	NA	NA	CASSLDSRETQYF	TGTGCCAGCAGCTTAGATTCTAGAGAGACCCAGTACTTC
TRBV7-6	TRBJ2-1	medium-sized	TRBD1	CASSPDRATGEQFF	TGTGCCAGCAGCCCCGACAGGGCCACGGGTGAGCAGTTCTTC
TRBV19	TRBJ1-2	NA	TRBD1	CASSDGTGWNYGYTF	TGTGCCAGTAGCGACGGGACAGGGTGGAACTATGGCTACACCTTC
TRBV29-1	TRBJ2-3	large	NA	CSAAGGRGTDTQYF	TGCAGCGCCGCTGGGGGGCGGGGCACAGATACGCAGTATTTT
TRBV7-2	TRBJ2-5	few	NA	CASSYAGQQETQYF	TGTGCCAGCAGCTATGCCGGACAACAAGAGACCCAGTACTTC
TRBV11-1	TRBJ2-1	medium-sized	NA	CASSLAGSSYNEQFF	TGTGCCAGCAGCTTGGCAGGGAGCTCCTACAATGAGCAGTTCTTC
TRBV10-3	TRBJ2-7	few	NA	CAISERADEQYF	TGTGCCATCAGTGAAAGAGCGGACGAGCAGTACTTC
TRBV20-1	TRBJ1-1	few	NA	CSVHIGTEAFF	TGCAGTGTTCATATAGGGACTGAAGCTTTCTTT
TRBV6-6	TRBJ1-3	NA	TRBD1	CASSFRQGARGNTIYF	TGTGCCAGCAGTTTCCGACAGGGGGCACGTGGAAACACCATATATTTT
TRBV6-5	TRBJ2-2	few	TRBD1	CASSPGTGVPGTIYAANTGELFF	TGTGCCAGCAGTCCCGGGACAGGGGTCCCCGGGACTATATACGCTGCGAACACCGGGGAGCTGTTTTTT
TRBV7-9	TRBJ1-2	NA	NA	CASSVTQGNGYTF	TGTGCCAGCAGCGTTACTCAGGGGAATGGCTACACCTTC